A selection of T cell receptor beta chains follows, all from one sample in a study of blood T cell repertoires in COVID-19. Measured with immunoSEQ multiplex PCR; TCRdb has only the in-frame clones, and not every one. The sample contains 150,000 to 200,000 clones, under 80% of which appear only once. Sequenced material: peripheral blood. The receptors originated from a middle-aged man who had recovered from COVID-19. Each CDR3 is given with its conserved first and last residue. The D gene is left open where the match is weak. Rows give clone size only sometimes, using once, few, many, or a class for an expanded clone.

>.|.|TRBV11-2|TRBJ2-1
CASSSPSAEQFF
TGTGCCAGCAGCTCTCCTAGTGCTGAGCAGTTCTTC
>.|.|TRBV5-1|TRBJ1-1
CASSLAGFRTEAFF
TGCGCCAGCAGCTTGGCGGGATTCAGAACTGAAGCTTTCTTT
>TRBD1|.|TRBV7-9|TRBJ2-7
CASSFPARGHYEQYF
TGTGCCAGCAGCTTTCCCGCCAGGGGGCACTACGAGCAGTACTTC
>.|.|TRBV19|TRBJ1-2
CASNGRGFGYTF
TGTGCCAGTAACGGCAGGGGTTTTGGCTACACCTTC
>.|.|TRBV29-1|TRBJ1-1
CSVVGEGLNTEAFF
TGCAGCGTTGTTGGGGAGGGTTTGAACACTGAAGCTTTCTTT
>TRBD1|.|TRBV11-2|TRBJ1-5
CASSLDARGSQPQHF
TGTGCCAGCAGCTTAGATGCCAGGGGGAGCCAGCCCCAGCATTTT
>.|.|TRBV15|TRBJ2-3
CATSRAGGRADTQYF
TGTGCCACCAGCAGAGCCGGGGGGCGCGCAGATACGCAGTATTTT
>TRBD1|.|TRBV28|TRBJ1-3
CASSERTGSGNTIYF
TGTGCCAGCAGTGAGAGGACAGGGTCGGGAAACACCATATATTTT
>TRBD1|.|TRBV6-5|TRBJ1-4
CASSQGQPNEKLFF
TGTGCCAGCAGTCAGGGACAGCCAAATGAAAAACTGTTTTTT
>.|few|TRBV2|TRBJ2-7
CASETARGSYEQYF
TGTGCCAGCGAGACCGCCAGGGGCTCCTACGAGCAGTACTTC
>TRBD2|.|TRBV5-1|TRBJ2-1
CASRLGLAGVDEQFF
TGCGCCAGCAGGTTGGGACTAGCGGGAGTGGATGAGCAGTTCTTC
>TRBD2|.|TRBV11-2|TRBJ2-1
CASSPRVAGANEQFF
TGTGCCAGCAGCCCCCGCGTCGCGGGAGCAAATGAGCAGTTCTTC
>TRBD2|.|TRBV3-1/TRBV3-2|TRBJ2-7
CASSQDLGGSILLYF
TGTGCCAGCAGCCAAGATCTTGGCGGGAGTATACTCTTGTACTTC
>.|few|TRBV5-4|TRBJ2-7
CASSLGGIGYEQYF
TGTGCCAGCAGCTTGGGCGGGATCGGATACGAGCAGTACTTC
>.|.|TRBV2|TRBJ1-2
CASKREGGDYGYTF
TGTGCCAGCAAAAGGGAAGGGGGGGACTATGGCTACACCTTC
>TRBD1|.|TRBV23-1|TRBJ2-7
CASSRQGQSYEQYF
TGCGCCAGCAGCCGACAGGGGCAGTCCTACGAGCAGTACTTC
>.|once|TRBV2|TRBJ1-3
CASTRGSSGNTIYF
TGTGCCAGCACCAGGGGCAGCTCTGGAAACACCATATATTTT
>.|few|TRBV10-3|TRBJ2-5
CAISTSTQETQYF
TGTGCCATCAGCACTAGCACCCAAGAGACCCAGTACTTC
>.|.|TRBV7-2|TRBJ2-5
CASSLIAGMETQYF
TGTGCCAGCAGCTTGATTGCAGGGATGGAGACCCAGTACTTC
>.|.|TRBV15|TRBJ2-2
CATNSRTNTGELFF
TGTGCCACCAATTCTAGAACGAACACCGGGGAGCTGTTTTTT
>TRBD1|.|TRBV6-2/TRBV6-3|TRBJ1-3
CASSDGTGPSGNTIYF
TGTGCCAGCAGTGACGGGACAGGACCCTCTGGAAACACCATATATTTT
>.|.|TRBV2|TRBJ1-4
CASKFEAYNEKLFF
TGTGCCAGCAAGTTTGAGGCTTACAATGAAAAACTGTTTTTT